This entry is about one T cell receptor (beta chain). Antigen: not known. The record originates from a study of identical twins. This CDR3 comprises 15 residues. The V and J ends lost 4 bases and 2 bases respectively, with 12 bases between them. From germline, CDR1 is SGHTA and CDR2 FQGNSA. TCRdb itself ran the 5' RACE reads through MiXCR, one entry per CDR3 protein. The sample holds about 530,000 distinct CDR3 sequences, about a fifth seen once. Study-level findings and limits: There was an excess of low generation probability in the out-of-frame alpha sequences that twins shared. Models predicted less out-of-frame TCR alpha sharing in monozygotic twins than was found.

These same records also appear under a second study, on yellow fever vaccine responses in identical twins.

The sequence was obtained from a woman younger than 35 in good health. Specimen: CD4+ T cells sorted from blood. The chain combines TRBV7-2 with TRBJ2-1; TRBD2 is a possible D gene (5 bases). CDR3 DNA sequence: TGTGCCAGCAGCTATAGCGCCTTGACCTACAATGAGCAGTTCTTC. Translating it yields CASSYSALTYNEQFF. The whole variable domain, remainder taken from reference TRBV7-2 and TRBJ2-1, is GAGVSQSPSNKVTEKGKDVELRCDPISGHTALYWYRQSLGQGLEFLIYFQGNSAPDKSGLPSDRFSAERTGGSVSTLTIQRTQQEDSAVYLCASSYSALTYNEQFFGPGTRLTVL.